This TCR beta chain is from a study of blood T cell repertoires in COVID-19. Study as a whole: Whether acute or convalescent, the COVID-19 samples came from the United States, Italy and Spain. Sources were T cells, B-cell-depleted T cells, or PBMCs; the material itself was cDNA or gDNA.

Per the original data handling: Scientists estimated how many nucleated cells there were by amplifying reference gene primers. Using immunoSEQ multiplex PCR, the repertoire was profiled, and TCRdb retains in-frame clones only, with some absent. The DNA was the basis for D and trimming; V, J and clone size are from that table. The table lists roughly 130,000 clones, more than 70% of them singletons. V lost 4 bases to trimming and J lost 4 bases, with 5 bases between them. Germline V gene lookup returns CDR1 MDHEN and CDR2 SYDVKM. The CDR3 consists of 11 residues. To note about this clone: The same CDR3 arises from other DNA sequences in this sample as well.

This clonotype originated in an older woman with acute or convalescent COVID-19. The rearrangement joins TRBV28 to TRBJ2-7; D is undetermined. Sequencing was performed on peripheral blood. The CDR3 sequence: CASSSLYEQYF. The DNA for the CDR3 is TGTGCCAGCAGTTCCCTTTACGAGCAGTACTTC.